A selection of T cell receptor beta chains follows, all from one sample in a study of T-cell reconstitution after alpha-beta-depleted transplantation in children. Using its own MiXCR run on the PCR reads, TCRdb lists one record per CDR3 protein. The sample has roughly 200,000 distinct CDR3 sequences; about 14% are singletons. Source: PBMCs from the stem cell graft donor, taken from the stem cell graft. The receptor source for this set is a human donor who donated a stem cell graft to a child with acute lymphoblastic leukemia. Both conserved end residues are part of each CDR3. The D gene is left open where the match is weak. Only some rows state a clone size, as once, few, many or a class for expanded clones.

v_gene	d_gene	abundance	len	j_gene	CDR3aa	CDR3nt
TRBV5-1	-	-	16	TRBJ2-6	CASSWYSGTGANGLTF	TGCGCCAGCAGTTGGTATTCGGGAACTGGGGCCAACGGCCTGACTTTC
TRBV5-1	-	many	17	TRBJ2-3	CASSLAGWEPSTDTQYF	TGCGCCAGCAGCTTGGCCGGGTGGGAGCCCTCCACAGATACGCAGTATTTT
TRBV7-9	-	many	16	TRBJ2-5	CASSSGTQTYQETQYF	TGTGCCAGCAGCTCCGGGACACAGACGTACCAAGAGACCCAGTACTTC
TRBV5-1	-	many	15	TRBJ1-1	CASSLEQGDSTEAFF	TGCGCCAGCAGCTTGGAGCAGGGAGATAGCACTGAAGCTTTCTTT
TRBV6-5	TRBD2	many	14	TRBJ2-2	CASAKVAGGGELFF	TGTGCCAGCGCTAAAGTAGCGGGAGGCGGGGAGCTGTTTTTT
TRBV5-1	-	many	15	TRBJ2-1	CASSLVGQTGNEQFF	TGCGCCAGCAGCTTGGTGGGCCAGACGGGCAATGAGCAGTTCTTC
TRBV7-8	-	few	14	TRBJ1-1	CASSLAGLDPEAFF	TGTGCCAGCAGCTTAGCGGGGCTGGACCCTGAAGCTTTCTTT
TRBV5-5	-	many	15	TRBJ1-1	CASSYLQGYNTEAFF	TGTGCCAGCAGCTATTTACAGGGCTATAACACTGAAGCTTTCTTT
TRBV13	-	many	15	TRBJ2-5	CASSPRGEEQETQYF	TGTGCCAGCAGCCCACGGGGAGAAGAACAAGAGACCCAGTACTTC
TRBV10-3	TRBD2	many	14	TRBJ2-1	CATALAGDLNEQFF	TGTGCCACCGCCCTAGCGGGAGATCTCAATGAGCAGTTCTTC
TRBV7-9	TRBD2	-	15	TRBJ2-3	CASSRLAGGRDTQYF	TGTGCCAGCAGCCGGCTAGCGGGAGGTCGAGATACGCAGTATTTT
TRBV3-1	-	-	16	TRBJ1-6	CASSQDIGNQNSPLHF	TGTGCCAGCAGCCAAGATATAGGGAACCAGAATTCACCCCTCCACTTT
TRBV5-1	-	many	13	TRBJ1-1	CASSRNPGLEAFF	TGCGCCAGCAGTCGAAACCCGGGTTTGGAGGCTTTCTTT
TRBV14	-	many	13	TRBJ2-7	CASSPGPYYEQYF	TGTGCCAGCAGCCCGGGCCCCTATTACGAGCAGTACTTC
TRBV7-9	-	many	15	TRBJ1-4	CASSPGGDSNEKLFF	TGTGCCAGCAGCCCCGGCGGGGACTCTAATGAAAAACTGTTTTTT
TRBV5-1	TRBD2	many	18	TRBJ2-2	CASSRGLAGATNTGELFF	TGCGCCAGCAGCAGAGGACTAGCGGGAGCCACGAACACCGGGGAGCTGTTTTTT
TRBV4-2	-	few	14	TRBJ1-1	CASSHEDRNTEAFF	TGTGCCAGCAGCCACGAGGACAGAAACACTGAAGCTTTCTTT
TRBV3-1	-	many	13	TRBJ1-1	CASSQDWGFGAFF	TGTGCCAGCAGCCAAGATTGGGGGTTCGGTGCTTTCTTT
TRBV12-3/TRBV12-4	TRBD1	-	15	TRBJ2-1	CASRVDRDDYNEQFF	TGTGCCAGCAGAGTAGACAGGGATGACTACAATGAGCAGTTCTTC
TRBV27	-	many	14	TRBJ2-3	CASSSLSPTDTQYF	TGTGCCAGCAGCTCGCTGTCCCCCACAGATACGCAGTATTTT
TRBV11-2	TRBD1	many	16	TRBJ2-1	CASSFLVTGEGTEQFF	TGTGCCAGCAGCTTTTTGGTGACAGGGGAAGGCACCGAGCAGTTCTTC
TRBV7-6	TRBD1	many	17	TRBJ1-2	CASSLGQGRDLSYGYTF	TGTGCCAGCAGCTTAGGACAGGGACGGGATCTCAGCTATGGCTACACCTTC
TRBV5-1	-	many	16	TRBJ2-7	CASSPIVSGEPYEQYF	TGCGCCAGCAGCCCGATAGTTAGCGGAGAACCCTACGAGCAGTACTTC
TRBV5-1	TRBD1	-	15	TRBJ1-1	CASSSMKTDRAEAFF	TGCGCCAGCAGCTCAATGAAAACGGACAGGGCTGAAGCTTTCTTT
TRBV20-1	-	many	11	TRBJ2-1	CSAIQNNEQFF	TGCAGTGCTATTCAAAACAATGAGCAGTTCTTC
TRBV3-1	-	many	14	TRBJ1-1	CASSQVGVRGEAFF	TGTGCCAGCAGCCAAGTCGGTGTCAGGGGTGAAGCTTTCTTT
TRBV2	-	-	13	TRBJ2-7	CASSELSAYEQYF	TGTGCCAGCAGTGAATTATCCGCCTACGAGCAGTACTTC
TRBV20-1	TRBD2	many	15	TRBJ2-1	CSAISGRFSYNEQFF	TGCAGTGCTATCAGCGGGAGATTTTCCTACAATGAGCAGTTCTTC
TRBV5-1	-	many	16	TRBJ2-2	CASSLDSGSNTGELFF	TGCGCCAGCAGCTTGGACAGCGGGTCGAACACCGGGGAGCTGTTTTTT
TRBV29-1	-	few	14	TRBJ2-1	CSVAPRLQINEQFF	TGCAGCGTTGCGCCCCGACTACAGATCAATGAGCAGTTCTTC
TRBV7-9	-	-	13	TRBJ1-2	CASSLETNYGYTF	TGTGCCAGCAGCTTGGAAACTAACTATGGCTACACCTTC
TRBV7-2	-	-	15	TRBJ2-2	CASTAGTISTGELFF	TGTGCCAGCACCGCCGGGACAATTAGCACCGGGGAGCTGTTTTTT
TRBV4-1	TRBD1	many	17	TRBJ2-6	CASSTPGTGAGANVLTF	TGCGCCAGCAGCACGCCCGGGACAGGGGCTGGGGCCAACGTCCTGACTTTC
TRBV6-1	-	-	14	TRBJ2-2	CASSEALNTGELFF	TGTGCCAGCAGTGAAGCCTTGAACACCGGGGAGCTGTTTTTT
TRBV7-9	-	-	15	TRBJ1-2	CASSLASAERNGYTF	TGTGCCAGCAGCTTAGCGTCTGCAGAGAGAAATGGCTACACCTTC
TRBV6-1	TRBD1	many	13	TRBJ1-2	CASRRDSSYGYTF	TGTGCCAGCAGGAGGGACAGCTCTTATGGCTACACCTTC
TRBV6-2/TRBV6-3	-	few	15	TRBJ1-1	CASSPPRGINTEAFF	TGTGCCAGCAGTCCCCCGAGGGGGATAAACACTGAAGCTTTCTTT
TRBV5-1	TRBD2	many	17	TRBJ2-1	CASSLRRSTLAGNEQFF	TGCGCCAGCAGCTTGAGGCGCTCGACGCTAGCGGGCAATGAGCAGTTCTTC
TRBV2	TRBD2	-	14	TRBJ2-5	CASTYGRAAETQYF	TGTGCCAGCACCTACGGGAGGGCCGCAGAGACCCAGTACTTC
TRBV5-1	TRBD2	many	15	TRBJ2-3	CASSRLAGGSDTQYF	TGCGCCAGCAGCCGACTAGCGGGAGGATCGGATACGCAGTATTTT
TRBV12-3/TRBV12-4	TRBD1	many	14	TRBJ1-5	CASTKGQGNQPQHF	TGTGCCAGCACCAAAGGACAGGGCAATCAGCCCCAGCATTTT
TRBV25-1	-	many	16	TRBJ2-5	CASSDLSSDSQETQYF	TGTGCCAGCAGTGACCTATCCTCGGACAGCCAAGAGACCCAGTACTTC
TRBV19	-	many	15	TRBJ1-5	CASSTPPGTNQPQHF	TGTGCCAGTAGTACCCCGCCGGGGACAAATCAGCCCCAGCATTTT
TRBV27	TRBD1	many	15	TRBJ1-4	CASSLLGTGNEKLFF	TGTGCCAGCAGTTTATTAGGGACAGGGAATGAAAAACTGTTTTTT
TRBV13	TRBD1	many	18	TRBJ2-7	CASSTTHGGTGGIYEQYF	TGTGCCAGCAGCACTACTCACGGCGGGACAGGGGGCATCTACGAGCAGTACTTC
TRBV12-3/TRBV12-4	-	many	17	TRBJ1-1	CASSPGNRRFGNTEAFF	TGTGCCAGCAGCCCTGGGAACAGGCGGTTTGGGAACACTGAAGCTTTCTTT